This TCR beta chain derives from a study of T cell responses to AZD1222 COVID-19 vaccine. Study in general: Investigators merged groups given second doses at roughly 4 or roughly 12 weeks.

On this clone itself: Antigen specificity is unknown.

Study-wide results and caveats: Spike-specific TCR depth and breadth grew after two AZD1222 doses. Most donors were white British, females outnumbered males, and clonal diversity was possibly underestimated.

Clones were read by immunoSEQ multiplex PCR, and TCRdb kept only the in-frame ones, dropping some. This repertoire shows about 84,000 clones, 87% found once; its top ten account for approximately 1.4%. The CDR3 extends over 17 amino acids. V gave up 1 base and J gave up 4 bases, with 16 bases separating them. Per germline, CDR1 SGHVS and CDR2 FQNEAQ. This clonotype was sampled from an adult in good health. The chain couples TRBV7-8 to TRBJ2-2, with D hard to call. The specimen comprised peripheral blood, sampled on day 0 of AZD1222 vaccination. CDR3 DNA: TGTGCCAGCAGCTTAGTGGTGGCAAGTGGAGCCACCGGGGAGCTGTTTTTT. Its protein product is CASSLVVASGATGELFF.